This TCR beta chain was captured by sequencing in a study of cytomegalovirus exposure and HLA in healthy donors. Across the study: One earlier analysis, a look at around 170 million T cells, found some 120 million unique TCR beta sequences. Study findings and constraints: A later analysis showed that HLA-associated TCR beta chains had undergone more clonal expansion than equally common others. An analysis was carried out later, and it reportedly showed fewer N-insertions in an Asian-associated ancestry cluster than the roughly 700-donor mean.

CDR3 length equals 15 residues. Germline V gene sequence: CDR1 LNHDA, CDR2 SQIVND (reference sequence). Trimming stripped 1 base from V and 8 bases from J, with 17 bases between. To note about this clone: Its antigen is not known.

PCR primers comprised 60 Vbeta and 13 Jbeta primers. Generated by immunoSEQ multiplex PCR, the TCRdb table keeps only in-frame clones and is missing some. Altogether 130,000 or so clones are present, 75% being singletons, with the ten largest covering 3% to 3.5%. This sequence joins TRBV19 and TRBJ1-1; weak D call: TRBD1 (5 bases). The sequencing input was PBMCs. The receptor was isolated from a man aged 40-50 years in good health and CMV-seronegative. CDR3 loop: CASSIGLGASSEAFF. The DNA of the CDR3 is TGTGCCAGTAGTATAGGGTTAGGGGCATCCTCCGAAGCTTTCTTT.